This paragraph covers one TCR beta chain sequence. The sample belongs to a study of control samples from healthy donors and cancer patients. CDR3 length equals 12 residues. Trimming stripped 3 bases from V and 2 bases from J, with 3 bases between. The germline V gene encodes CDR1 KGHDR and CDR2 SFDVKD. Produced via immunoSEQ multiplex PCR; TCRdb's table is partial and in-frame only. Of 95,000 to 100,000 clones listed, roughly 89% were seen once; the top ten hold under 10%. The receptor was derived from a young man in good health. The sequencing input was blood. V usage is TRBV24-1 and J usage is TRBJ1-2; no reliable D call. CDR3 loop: CATSDRNYGYTF. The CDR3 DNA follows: TGTGCCACCAGTGATCGGAACTATGGCTACACCTTC.